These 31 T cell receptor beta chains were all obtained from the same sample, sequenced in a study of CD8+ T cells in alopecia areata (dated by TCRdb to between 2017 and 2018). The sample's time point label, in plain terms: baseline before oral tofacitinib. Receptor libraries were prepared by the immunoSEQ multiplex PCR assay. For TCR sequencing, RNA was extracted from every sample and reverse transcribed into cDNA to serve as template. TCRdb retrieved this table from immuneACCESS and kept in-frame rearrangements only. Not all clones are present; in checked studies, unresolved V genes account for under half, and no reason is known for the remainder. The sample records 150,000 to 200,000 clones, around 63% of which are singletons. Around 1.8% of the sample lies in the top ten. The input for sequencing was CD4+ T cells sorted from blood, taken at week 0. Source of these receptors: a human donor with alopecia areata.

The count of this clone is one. As DNA, the CDR3 is TGTGCCAGCAGCTTCTGGCAGGACAATTCACCCCTCCACTTT. This translates into CASSFWQDNSPLHF. The chain employs TRBV7-8 and TRBJ1-6, with no clear D. V shed 3 bases and J shed 7 bases, with 10 bases lying between them. The germline CDR1 and CDR2 sequences are SGHVS and FQNEAQ. The CDR3 length is 14 residues.

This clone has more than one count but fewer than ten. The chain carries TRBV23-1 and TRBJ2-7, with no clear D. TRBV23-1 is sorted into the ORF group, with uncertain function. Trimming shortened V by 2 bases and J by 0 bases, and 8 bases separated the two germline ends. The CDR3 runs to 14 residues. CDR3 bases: TGCGCCAGCAGTCAAAATGCGACCTCCTACGAGCAGTACTTC. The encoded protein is CASSQNATSYEQYF.

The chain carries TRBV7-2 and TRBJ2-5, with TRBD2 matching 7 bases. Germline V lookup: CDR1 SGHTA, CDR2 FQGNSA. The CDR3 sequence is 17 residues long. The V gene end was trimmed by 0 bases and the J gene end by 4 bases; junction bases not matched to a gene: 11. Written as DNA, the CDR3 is TGTGCCAGCAGCTTAGCGGCGATGGGAACGGGGGGAGAGACCCAGTACTTC. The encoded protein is CASSLAAMGTGGETQYF.

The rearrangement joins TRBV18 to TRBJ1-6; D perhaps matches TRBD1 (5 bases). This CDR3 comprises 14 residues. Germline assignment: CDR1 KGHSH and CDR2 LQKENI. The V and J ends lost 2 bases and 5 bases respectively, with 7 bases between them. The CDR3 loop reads CASSPRQNNSPLHF. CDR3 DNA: TGTGCCAGCTCACCAAGACAGAATAATTCACCCCTCCACTTT.

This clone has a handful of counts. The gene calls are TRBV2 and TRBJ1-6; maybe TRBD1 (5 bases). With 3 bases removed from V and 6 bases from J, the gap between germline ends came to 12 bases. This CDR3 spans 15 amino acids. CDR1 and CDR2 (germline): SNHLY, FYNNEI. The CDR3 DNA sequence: TGTGCCAGCAGTGAGCTGACAGCGAGTAATTCACCCCTCCACTTT. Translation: CASSELTASNSPLHF.

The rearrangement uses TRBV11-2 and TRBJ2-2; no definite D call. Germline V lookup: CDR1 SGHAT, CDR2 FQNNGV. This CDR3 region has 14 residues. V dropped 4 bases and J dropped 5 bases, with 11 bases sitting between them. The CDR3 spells CASSSRVSTGELFF. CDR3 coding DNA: TGTGCCAGCAGCTCCCGAGTATCTACCGGGGAGCTGTTTTTT.

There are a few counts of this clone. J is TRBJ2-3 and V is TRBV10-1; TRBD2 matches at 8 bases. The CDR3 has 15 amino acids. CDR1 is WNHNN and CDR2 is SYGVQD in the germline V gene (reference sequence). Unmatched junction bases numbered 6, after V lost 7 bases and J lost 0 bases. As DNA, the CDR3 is TGCGCCAGCAAAGAAAGCGGGAGTAGCACAGATACGCAGTATTTT. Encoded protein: CASKESGSSTDTQYF.

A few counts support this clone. The CDR3 DNA follows: TGTGCCGTTGCGCTAGCGGGGTTTGGAGATACGCAGTATTTT. Protein: CAVALAGFGDTQYF. The chain has TRBV7-2 and TRBJ2-3, with 9 bases fitting TRBD2. The CDR3 consists of 14 residues. V was pared by 11 bases and J by 5 bases, with 11 bases of the junction left unmatched. The germline V gene has CDR1 SGHTA and CDR2 FQGNSA.

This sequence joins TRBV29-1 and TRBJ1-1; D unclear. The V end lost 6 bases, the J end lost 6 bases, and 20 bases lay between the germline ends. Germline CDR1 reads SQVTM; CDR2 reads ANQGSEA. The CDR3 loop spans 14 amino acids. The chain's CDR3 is CSVESNRFAAEAFF. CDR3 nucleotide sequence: TGCAGCGTGGAAAGCAACCGTTTTGCAGCTGAAGCTTTCTTT.

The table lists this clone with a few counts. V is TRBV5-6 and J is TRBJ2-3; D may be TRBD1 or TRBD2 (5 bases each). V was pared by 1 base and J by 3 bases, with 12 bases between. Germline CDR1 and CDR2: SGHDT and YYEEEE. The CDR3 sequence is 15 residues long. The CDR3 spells CASSLWGRETDTQYF. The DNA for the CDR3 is TGTGCCAGCAGCTTGTGGGGCAGGGAGACAGATACGCAGTATTTT.

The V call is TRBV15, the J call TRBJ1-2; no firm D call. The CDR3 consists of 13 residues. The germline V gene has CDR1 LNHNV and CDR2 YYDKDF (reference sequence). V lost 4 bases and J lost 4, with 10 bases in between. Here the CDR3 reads CATSTIKAYGYTF. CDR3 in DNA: TGTGCCACCAGCACAATCAAGGCCTATGGCTACACCTTC.

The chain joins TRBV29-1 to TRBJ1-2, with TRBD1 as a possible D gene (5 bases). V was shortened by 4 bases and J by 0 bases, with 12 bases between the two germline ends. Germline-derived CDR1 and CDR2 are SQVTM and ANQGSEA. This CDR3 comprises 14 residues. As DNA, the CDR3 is TGCAGCGTTGCTACCTCGACAGCTAACTATGGCTACACCTTC. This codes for CSVATSTANYGYTF.

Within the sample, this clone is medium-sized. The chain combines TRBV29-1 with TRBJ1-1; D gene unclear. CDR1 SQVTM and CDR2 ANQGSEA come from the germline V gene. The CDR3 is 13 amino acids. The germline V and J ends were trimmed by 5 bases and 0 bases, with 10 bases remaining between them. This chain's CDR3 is CSVKQALNTEAFF. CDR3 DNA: TGCAGCGTTAAGCAGGCCCTGAACACTGAAGCTTTCTTT.

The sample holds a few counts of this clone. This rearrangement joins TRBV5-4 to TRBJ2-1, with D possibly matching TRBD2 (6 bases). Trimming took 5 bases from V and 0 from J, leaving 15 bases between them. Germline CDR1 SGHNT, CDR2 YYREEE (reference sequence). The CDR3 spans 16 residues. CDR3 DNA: TGTGCCAGCAGACCCAAGCGGGTCCACTCCTACAATGAGCAGTTCTTC. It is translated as CASRPKRVHSYNEQFF.

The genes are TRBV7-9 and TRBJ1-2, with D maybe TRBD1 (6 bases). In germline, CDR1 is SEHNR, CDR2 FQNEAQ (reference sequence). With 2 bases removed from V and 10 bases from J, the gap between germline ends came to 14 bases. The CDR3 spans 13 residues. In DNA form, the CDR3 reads TGTGCCAGCAGCTTAACGAGCACAGGGCTCTACACCTTC. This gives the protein CASSLTSTGLYTF.

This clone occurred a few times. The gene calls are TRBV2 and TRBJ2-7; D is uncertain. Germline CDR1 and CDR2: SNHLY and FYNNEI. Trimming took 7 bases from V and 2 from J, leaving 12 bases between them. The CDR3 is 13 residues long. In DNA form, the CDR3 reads TGTGCCAGCATACGAAGACTCACCTACGAGCAGTACTTC. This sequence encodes CASIRRLTYEQYF.

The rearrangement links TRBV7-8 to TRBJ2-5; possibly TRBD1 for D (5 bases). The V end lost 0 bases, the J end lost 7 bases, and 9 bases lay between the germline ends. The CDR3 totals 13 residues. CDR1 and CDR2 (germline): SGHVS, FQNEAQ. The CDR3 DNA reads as TGTGCCAGCAGCTTAGCAGGGGAAGGGACCCAGTACTTC. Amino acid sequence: CASSLAGEGTQYF.

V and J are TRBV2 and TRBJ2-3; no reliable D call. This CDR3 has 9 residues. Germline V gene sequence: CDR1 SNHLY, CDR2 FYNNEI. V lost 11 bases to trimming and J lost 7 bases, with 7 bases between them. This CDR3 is CARRNTQYF. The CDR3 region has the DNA TGTGCCCGCCGTAATACGCAGTATTTT. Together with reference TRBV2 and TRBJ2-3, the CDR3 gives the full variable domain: EPEVTQTPSHQVTQMGQEVILRCVPISNHLYFYWYRQILGQKVEFLVSFYNNEISEKSEIFDDQFSVERPDGSNFTLKIRSTKLEDSAMYFCARRNTQYFGPGTRLTVL.

CDR3 in amino acids: CATSCSRDPCFSTDTQYF. DNA of the CDR3: TGTGCCACCAGCTGTAGCCGGGACCCCTGCTTTAGCACAGATACGCAGTATTTT. The chain carries TRBV15 and TRBJ2-3, with D perhaps assigned TRBD1 or TRBD2 (5 bases each). Germline CDR1 and CDR2: LNHNV and YYDKDF (reference sequence). V dropped 5 bases and J dropped 0 bases, with 21 bases sitting between them. The CDR3 runs to 18 residues.

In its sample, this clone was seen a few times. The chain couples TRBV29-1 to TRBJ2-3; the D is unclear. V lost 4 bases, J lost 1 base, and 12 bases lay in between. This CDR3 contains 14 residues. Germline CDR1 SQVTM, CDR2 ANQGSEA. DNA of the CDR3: TGCAGCGTTGTCGACCCGGGCCGCACAGATACGCAGTATTTT. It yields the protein CSVVDPGRTDTQYF.

As DNA, the CDR3 is TGCGCCAGCAGCCAAGCAACAGGGGCCGGGGGGACCCAGTACTTC. Residues: CASSQATGAGGTQYF. The rearrangement uses TRBV4-1 and TRBJ2-5; TRBD1 is a possible D gene (7 bases). Trimming stripped 1 base from V and 7 bases from J, with 16 bases between. The CDR3 has 15 amino acids. Germline V gives CDR1 MGHRA, CDR2 YSYEKL.

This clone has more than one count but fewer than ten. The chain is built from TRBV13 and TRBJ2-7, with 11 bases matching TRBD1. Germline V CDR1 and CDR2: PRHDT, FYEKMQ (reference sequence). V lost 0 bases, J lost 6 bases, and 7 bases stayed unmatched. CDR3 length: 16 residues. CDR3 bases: TGTGCCAGCAGCTTAGGTGGGACAGGGGGTAGATCCGAGCAGTACTTC. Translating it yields CASSLGGTGGRSEQYF.

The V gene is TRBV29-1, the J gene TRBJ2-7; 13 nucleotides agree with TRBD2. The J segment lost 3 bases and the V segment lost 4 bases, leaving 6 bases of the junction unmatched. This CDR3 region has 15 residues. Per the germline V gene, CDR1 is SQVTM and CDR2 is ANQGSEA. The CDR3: CSVGTSGGAIYEQYF. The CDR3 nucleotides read TGCAGCGTTGGAACTAGCGGGGGGGCCATCTACGAGCAGTACTTC.

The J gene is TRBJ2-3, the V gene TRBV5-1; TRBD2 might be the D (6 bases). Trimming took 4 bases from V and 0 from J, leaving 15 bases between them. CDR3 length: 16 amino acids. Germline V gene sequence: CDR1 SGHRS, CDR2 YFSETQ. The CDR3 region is CASSLILRGSTDTQYF. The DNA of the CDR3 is TGCGCCAGCAGCCTGATATTACGGGGGAGCACAGATACGCAGTATTTT.

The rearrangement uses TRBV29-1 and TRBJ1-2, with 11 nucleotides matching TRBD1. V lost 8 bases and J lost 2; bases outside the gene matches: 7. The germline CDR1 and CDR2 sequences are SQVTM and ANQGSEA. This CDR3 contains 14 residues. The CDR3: CSSRTGGRNYGYTF. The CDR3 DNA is TGCAGCTCCCGGACAGGGGGCAGAAACTATGGCTACACCTTC.

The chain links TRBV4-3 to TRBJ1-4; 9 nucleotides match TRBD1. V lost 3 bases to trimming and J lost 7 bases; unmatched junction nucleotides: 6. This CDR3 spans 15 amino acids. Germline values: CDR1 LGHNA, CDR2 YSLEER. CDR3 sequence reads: CASSQGTGFGEKLFF. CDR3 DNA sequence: TGCGCCAGCAGCCAGGGGACAGGGTTCGGTGAAAAACTGTTTTTT.

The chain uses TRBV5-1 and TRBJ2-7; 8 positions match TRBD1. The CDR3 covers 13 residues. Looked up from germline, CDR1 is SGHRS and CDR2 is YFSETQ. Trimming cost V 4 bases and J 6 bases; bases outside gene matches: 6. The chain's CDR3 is CASSLGQGTEQYF. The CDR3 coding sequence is TGCGCCAGCAGCCTTGGACAGGGCACCGAGCAGTACTTC.

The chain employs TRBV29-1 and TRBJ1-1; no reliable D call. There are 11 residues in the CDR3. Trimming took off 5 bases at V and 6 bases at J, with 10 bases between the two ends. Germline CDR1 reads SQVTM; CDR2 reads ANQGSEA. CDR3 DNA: TGCAGCGTTTATGGAGGAGCTGAAGCTTTCTTT. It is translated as CSVYGGAEAFF. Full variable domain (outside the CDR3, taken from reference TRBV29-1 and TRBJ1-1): SAVISQKPSRDICQRGTSLTIQCQVDSQVTMMFWYRQQPGQSLTLIATANQGSEATYESGFVIDKFPISRPNLTFSTLTVSNMSPEDSSIYLCSVYGGAEAFFGQGTRLTVV.

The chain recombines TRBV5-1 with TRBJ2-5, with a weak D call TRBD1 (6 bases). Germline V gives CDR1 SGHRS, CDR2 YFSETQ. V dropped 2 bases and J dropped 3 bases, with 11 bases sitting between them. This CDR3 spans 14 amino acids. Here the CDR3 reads CASSFVSGEETQYF. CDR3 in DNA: TGCGCCAGCAGCTTCGTATCAGGGGAAGAGACCCAGTACTTC. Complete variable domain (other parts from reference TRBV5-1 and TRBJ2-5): KAGVTQTPRYLIKTRGQQVTLSCSPISGHRSVSWYQQTPGQGLQFLFEYFSETQRNKGNFPGRFSGRQFSNSRSEMNVSTLELGDSALYLCASSFVSGEETQYFGPGTRLLVL.

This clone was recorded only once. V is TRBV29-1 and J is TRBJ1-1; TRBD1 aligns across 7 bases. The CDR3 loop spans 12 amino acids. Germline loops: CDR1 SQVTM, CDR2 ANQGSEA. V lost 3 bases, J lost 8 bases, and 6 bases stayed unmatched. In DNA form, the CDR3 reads TGCAGCGTTGATGACAGGGTGGAGGAAGCTTTCTTT. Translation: CSVDDRVEEAFF.

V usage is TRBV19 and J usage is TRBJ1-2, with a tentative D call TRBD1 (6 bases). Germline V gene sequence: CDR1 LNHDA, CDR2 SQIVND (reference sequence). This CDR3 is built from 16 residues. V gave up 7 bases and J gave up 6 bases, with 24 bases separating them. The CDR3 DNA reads TGTGCCAGTACCGAACGTGGGTTGGGGGCTGGTGATGGCTACACCTTC. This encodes CASTERGLGAGDGYTF.